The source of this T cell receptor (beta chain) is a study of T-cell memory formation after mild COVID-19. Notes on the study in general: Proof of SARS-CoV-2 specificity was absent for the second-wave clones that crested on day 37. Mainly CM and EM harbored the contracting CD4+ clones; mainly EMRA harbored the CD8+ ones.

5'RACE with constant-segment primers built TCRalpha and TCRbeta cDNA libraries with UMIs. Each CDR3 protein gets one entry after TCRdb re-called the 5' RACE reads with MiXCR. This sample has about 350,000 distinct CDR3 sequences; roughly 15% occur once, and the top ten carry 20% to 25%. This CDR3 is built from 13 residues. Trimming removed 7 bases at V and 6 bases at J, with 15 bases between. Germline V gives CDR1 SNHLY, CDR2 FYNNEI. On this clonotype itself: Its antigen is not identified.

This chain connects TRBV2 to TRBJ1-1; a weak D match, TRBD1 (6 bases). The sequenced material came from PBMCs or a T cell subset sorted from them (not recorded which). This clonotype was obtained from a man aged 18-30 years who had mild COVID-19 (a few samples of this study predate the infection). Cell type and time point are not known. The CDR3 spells CASTTGGRAEAFF. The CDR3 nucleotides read TGTGCCAGCACTACGGGGGGGCGTGCTGAAGCTTTCTTT.